This TCR beta chain was obtained from a study of post-analysis software for immune sequencing data. Looking at the study overall: Recorded disease courses covered relapsing-remitting, secondary progressive and progressive-relapsing multiple sclerosis. Some patients had no subtype annotation. General study results and limits: Controls showed significantly higher normalized Chao1 diversity than did multiple sclerosis patients. Comparison of patients with controls showed 4 to 6 TRBV segments more frequent in patients, TRBV5-6, TRBV5-1 and TRBV20-1 among them.

The sample holds a few counts of this clonotype. Antigen: not known. V was clipped by 4 bases and J by 4 bases, with 9 bases between them. This CDR3 spans 13 amino acids. Germline V gene lookup returns CDR1 MNHEY and CDR2 SVGEGT. Incorporated into the TCR beta cDNA libraries were unique molecular identifiers, which served to reduce PCR and sequencing biases. Using its own MiXCR run on the PCR reads, TCRdb lists one record per CDR3 protein. The profile shows almost 700,000 distinct CDR3 sequences, roughly three fifths of them singletons. The V and J genes are TRBV6-2 or TRBV6-3 and TRBJ2-3; the D is unclear. Sequenced sample: blood. The receptor comes from a girl aged 2-10 years with multiple sclerosis. In nucleotides, the CDR3 is TGTGCCAGCAGTTTGGATTGGGCAGATACGCAGTATTTT. Amino acid sequence: CASSLDWADTQYF.